The source of this T cell receptor beta chain is a study of T-cell reconstitution after alpha-beta-depleted transplantation in children. Study-level findings and limits: About two months after transplant, alpha-beta T cells reportedly came from several hundred expanded graft clones. At the one-year point after transplant, T-cell counts and TCRbeta diversity were found to come mostly from T cells that had been newly produced. Surviving recipient T cells and intrathymic progenitors accounted for some patients' high TCRbeta diversity at day 60.

This clonotype has more than one count but fewer than ten. Its antigen is unknown. Trimming took off 3 bases at V and 4 bases at J, with 11 bases between the two ends. CDR3 length: 13 amino acids. CDR1 DFQATT and CDR2 SNEGSKA come from the germline V gene (reference sequence). Using unique molecular identifiers, the investigators prepared the TCRbeta library. One entry per CDR3 protein results from TCRdb running MiXCR on the PCR reads. The sample carries approximately 980,000 distinct CDR3 sequences, under 30% recorded once. The source material was PBMCs, mostly from graft donor cells, sampled 360 days after TCRalphabeta/CD19-depleted stem cell transplant. This chain connects TRBV20-1 to TRBJ2-3, with D possibly matching TRBD1 (6 bases). The TCR originated in a boy in the first two years of life who had a stem cell transplant for SCID, so the T cells may come from the graft donor. The CDR3 spells CSASLPGADTQYF. The CDR3 nucleotides read TGCAGTGCTAGTCTGCCAGGGGCAGATACGCAGTATTTT.